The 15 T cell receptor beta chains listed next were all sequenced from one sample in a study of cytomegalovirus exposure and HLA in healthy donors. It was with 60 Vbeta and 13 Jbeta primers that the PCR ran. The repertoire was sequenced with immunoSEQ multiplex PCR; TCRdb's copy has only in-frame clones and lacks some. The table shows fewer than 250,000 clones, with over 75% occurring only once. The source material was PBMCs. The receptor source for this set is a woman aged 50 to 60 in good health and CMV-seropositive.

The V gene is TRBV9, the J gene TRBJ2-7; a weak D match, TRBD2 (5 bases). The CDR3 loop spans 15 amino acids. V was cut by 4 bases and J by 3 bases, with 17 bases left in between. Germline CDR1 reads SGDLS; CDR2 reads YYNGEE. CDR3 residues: CASSPRHGNYYEQYF. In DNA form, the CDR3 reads TGTGCCAGCAGCCCCCGACACGGGAACTACTACGAGCAGTACTTC.

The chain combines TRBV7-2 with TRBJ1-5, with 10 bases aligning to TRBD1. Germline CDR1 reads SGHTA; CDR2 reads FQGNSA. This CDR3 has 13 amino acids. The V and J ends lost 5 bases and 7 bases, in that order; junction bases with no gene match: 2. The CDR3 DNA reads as TGTGCCAGCAGCCGGGACAGGGGACAGCCCCAGCATTTT. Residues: CASSRDRGQPQHF.

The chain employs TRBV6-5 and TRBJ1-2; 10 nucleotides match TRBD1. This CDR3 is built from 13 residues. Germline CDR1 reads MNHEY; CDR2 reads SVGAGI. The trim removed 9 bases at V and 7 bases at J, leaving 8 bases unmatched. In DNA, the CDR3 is TGTGCCAGTAGACAGGGGGCTTGGGGTGGCTACACCTTC. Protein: CASRQGAWGGYTF.

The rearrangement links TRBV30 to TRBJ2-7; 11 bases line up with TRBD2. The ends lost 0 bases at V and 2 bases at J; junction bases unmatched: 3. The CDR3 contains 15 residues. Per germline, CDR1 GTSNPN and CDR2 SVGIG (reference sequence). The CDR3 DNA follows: TGTGCCTGGAGTGTACTAGCGGGGGACCCCTACGAGCAGTACTTC. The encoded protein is CAWSVLAGDPYEQYF.

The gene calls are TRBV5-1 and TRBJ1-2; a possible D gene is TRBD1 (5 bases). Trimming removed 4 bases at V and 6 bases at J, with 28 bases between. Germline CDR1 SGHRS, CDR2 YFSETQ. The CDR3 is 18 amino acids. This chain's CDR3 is CASSLQGMGKPMVDGYTF. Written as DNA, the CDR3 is TGCGCCAGCAGCCTGCAGGGTATGGGTAAGCCGATGGTAGATGGCTACACCTTC.

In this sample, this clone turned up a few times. Here the CDR3 reads CASSHLGGGYEQYF. CDR3 bases: TGTGCCAGCAGCCATTTGGGGGGAGGCTACGAGCAGTACTTC. The chain joins TRBV14 to TRBJ2-7, with D tentatively TRBD2 (6 bases). V shed 3 bases and J shed 3 bases, with 12 bases lying between them. CDR1 is SGHDN, CDR2 FVKESK, per germline. The CDR3 has 14 residues.

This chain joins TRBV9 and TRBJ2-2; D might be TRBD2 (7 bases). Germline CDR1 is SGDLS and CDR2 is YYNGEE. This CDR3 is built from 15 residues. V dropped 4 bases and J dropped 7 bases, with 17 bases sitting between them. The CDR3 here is CASSPQGGAFGELFF. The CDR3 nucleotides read TGTGCCAGCAGCCCTCAAGGGGGGGCGTTCGGGGAGCTGTTTTTT.

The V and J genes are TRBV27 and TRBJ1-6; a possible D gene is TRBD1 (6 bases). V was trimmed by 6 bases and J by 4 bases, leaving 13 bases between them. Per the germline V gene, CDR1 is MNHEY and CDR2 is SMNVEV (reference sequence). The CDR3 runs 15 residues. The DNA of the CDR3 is TGTGCCAGCAGACGGGGAGGGGGGTATAATTCACCCCTCCACTTT. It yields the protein CASRRGGGYNSPLHF.

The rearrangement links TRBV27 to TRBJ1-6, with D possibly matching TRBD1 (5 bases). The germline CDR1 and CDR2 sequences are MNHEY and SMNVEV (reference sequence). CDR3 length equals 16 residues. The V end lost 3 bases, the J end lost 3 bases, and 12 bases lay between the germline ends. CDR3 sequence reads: CASSLWGSNYNSPLHF. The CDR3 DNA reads TGTGCCAGCAGTTTGTGGGGCTCCAACTATAATTCACCCCTCCACTTT.

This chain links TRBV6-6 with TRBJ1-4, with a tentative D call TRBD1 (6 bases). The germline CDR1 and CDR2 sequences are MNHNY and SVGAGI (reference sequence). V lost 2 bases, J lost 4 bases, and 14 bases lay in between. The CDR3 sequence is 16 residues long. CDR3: CASSYPGQSRNEKLFF. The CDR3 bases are TGTGCCAGCAGTTACCCCGGACAGAGCCGTAATGAAAAACTGTTTTTT.

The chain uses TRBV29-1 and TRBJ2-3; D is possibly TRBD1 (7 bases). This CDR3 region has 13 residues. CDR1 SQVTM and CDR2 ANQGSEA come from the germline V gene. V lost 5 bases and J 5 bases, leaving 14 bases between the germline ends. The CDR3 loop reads CSVPRGRIDTQYF. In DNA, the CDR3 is TGCAGCGTTCCCAGGGGGAGGATAGATACGCAGTATTTT.

The CDR3 here is CASRSENSGETQYF. DNA for the CDR3: TGTGCCAGCAGGTCCGAGAATTCAGGAGAGACCCAGTACTTC. This chain uses TRBV6-5 with TRBJ2-5; D not resolved. Trimming took off 6 bases at V and 4 bases at J, with 15 bases between the two ends. Per germline, CDR1 MNHEY and CDR2 SVGAGI. The CDR3 is 14 amino acids.

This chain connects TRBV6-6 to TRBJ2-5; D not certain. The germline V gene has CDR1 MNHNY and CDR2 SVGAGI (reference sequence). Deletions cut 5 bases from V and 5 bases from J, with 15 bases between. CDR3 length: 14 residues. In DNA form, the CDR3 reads TGTGCCAGCAGTCCCTACAGTCCTCAGGAGACCCAGTACTTC. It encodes CASSPYSPQETQYF.

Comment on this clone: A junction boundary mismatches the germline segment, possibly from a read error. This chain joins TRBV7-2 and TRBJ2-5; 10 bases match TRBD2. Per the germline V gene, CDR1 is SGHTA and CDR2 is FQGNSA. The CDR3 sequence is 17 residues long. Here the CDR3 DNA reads TGTGCCAGCAGCCTTATAGGGGGACTAGCGAACCAAGAGACCCGGTACTTC. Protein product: CASSLIGGLANQETRYF. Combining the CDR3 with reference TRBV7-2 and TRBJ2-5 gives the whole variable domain GAGVSQSPSNKVTEKGKDVELRCDPISGHTALYWYRQSLGQGLEFLIYFQGNSAPDKSGLPSDRFSAERTGGSVSTLTIQRTQQEDSAVYLCASSLIGGLANQETRYFGPGTRLLVL.

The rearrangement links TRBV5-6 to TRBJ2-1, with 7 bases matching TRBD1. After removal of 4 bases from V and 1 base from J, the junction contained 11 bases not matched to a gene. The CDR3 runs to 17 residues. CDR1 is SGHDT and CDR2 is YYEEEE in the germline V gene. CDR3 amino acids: CASSPDRARVSYNEQFF. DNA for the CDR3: TGTGCCAGCAGCCCTGACAGGGCTAGGGTTTCCTACAATGAGCAGTTCTTC.